This T cell receptor beta chain was documented in a study of patients and donors after allogeneic stem cell transplantation. Germline assignment: CDR1 KGHDR and CDR2 SFDVKD. The CDR3 has 15 amino acids. J was trimmed by 8 bases and V by 9 bases; bases with no gene match: 14. A single record per CDR3 protein comes from TCRdb applying MiXCR to the RT-PCR reads. The sample consists of about a million distinct CDR3 sequences, about a sixth of them appearing once. This clonotype was detected only a few times. V is TRBV24-1 and J is TRBJ2-1, with 8 nucleotides matching TRBD1. This TCR was recovered from a human donor who was either an allogeneic HSCT recipient or a stem cell or donor lymphocyte infusion donor (not recorded which). It is not recorded whose cells these are; they may come from a transplant donor. The sample comprised blood, either unsorted or a sorted T cell fraction (not recorded which). This CDR3 is CATAGWGQAMDEQFF. DNA for the CDR3: TGTGCCACCGCTGGGTGGGGACAGGCTATGGATGAGCAGTTCTTC.